The 2 T cell receptor beta chains presented below share a single source sample, sequenced in a study of T cell responses to AZD1222 COVID-19 vaccine. Sequencing was performed with immunoSEQ multiplex PCR; in TCRdb, only in-frame clones are kept and a portion is missing. Of 120,000 or so clones in the sample, about 88% are singletons; the top ten hold around 2.9%. The sequenced sample was peripheral blood, obtained 28 days after the second AZD1222 dose. These receptors all come from an adult who received the AZD1222 COVID-19 vaccine.

This chain links TRBV18 with TRBJ2-5, with D perhaps TRBD1 (6 bases). CDR3 length equals 14 residues. Trimming cost V 6 bases and J 1 base, with 12 bases left between them. CDR1 KGHSH and CDR2 LQKENI come from the germline V gene. The CDR3 protein is CASSQTGSQETQYF. DNA of the CDR3: TGTGCCAGCTCTCAAACAGGGTCCCAAGAGACCCAGTACTTC. The variable domain in full, with the rest retrieved from reference TRBV18 and TRBJ2-5, is NAGVMQNPRHLVRRRGQEARLRCSPMKGHSHVYWYRQLPEEGLKFMVYLQKENIIDESGMPKERFSAEFPKEGPSILRIQQVVRGDSAAYFCASSQTGSQETQYFGPGTRLLVL.

This sequence joins TRBV5-4 and TRBJ2-7; 8 nucleotides line up with TRBD2. Trimming took 5 bases from V and 0 from J; bases not matched to a gene: 4. Germline V gene data show CDR1 as SGHNT and CDR2 as YYREEE (reference sequence). The CDR3 covers 14 residues. The CDR3 sequence is CASSLAGYSYEQYF. CDR3 DNA sequence: TGTGCCAGCAGTTTAGCGGGGTACTCCTACGAGCAGTACTTC.